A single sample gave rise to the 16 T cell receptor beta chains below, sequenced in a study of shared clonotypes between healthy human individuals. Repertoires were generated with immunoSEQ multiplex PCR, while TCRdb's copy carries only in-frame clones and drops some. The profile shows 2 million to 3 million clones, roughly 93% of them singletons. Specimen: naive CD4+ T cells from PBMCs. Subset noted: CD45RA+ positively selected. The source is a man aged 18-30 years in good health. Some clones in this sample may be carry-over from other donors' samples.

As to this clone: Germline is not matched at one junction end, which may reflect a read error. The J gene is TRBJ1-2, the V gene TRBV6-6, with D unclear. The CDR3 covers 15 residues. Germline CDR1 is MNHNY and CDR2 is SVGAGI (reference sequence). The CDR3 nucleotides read TGTGCCAGCAGTTACTCGGTGGCCCCTTTTGATGGTTACACCTTC. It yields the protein CASSYSVAPFDGYTF.

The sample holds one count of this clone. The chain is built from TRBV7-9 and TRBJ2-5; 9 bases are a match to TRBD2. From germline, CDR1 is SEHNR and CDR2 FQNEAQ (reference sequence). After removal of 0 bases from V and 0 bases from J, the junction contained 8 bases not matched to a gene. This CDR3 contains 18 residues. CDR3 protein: CASSLALLAGQYQETQYF. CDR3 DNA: TGTGCCAGCAGCTTAGCGCTGCTAGCGGGGCAGTACCAAGAGACCCAGTACTTC.

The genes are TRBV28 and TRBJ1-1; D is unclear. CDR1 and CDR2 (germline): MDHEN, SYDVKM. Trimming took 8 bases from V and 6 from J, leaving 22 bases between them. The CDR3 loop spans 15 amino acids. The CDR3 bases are TGTGCCAGCGTGCGGTTATGGAGCAGAACGCCTGAAGCTTTCTTT. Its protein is CASVRLWSRTPEAFF.

CDR3 in DNA: TGTGCCAGCAGCCCACCCCAATTCGTTATGAGGAGCACCATATATTTT. Protein sequence: CASSPPQFVMRSTIYF. The V and J genes are TRBV7-9 and TRBJ1-3; D gene unclear. Looked up from germline, CDR1 is SEHNR and CDR2 is FQNEAQ (reference sequence). There are 16 residues in the CDR3. V gave up 5 bases and J gave up 9 bases, with 23 bases separating them.

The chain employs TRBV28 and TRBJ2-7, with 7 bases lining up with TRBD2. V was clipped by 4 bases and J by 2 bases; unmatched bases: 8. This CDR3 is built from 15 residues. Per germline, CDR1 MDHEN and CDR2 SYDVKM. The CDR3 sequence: CASSSPAGVPYEQYF. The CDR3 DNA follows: TGTGCCAGCAGTTCCCCGGCGGGAGTCCCCTACGAGCAGTACTTC.

CDR3 sequence: CASSFSSGHSNQPQHF. In nucleotides, the CDR3 is TGTGCCAGTAGTTTTAGCTCGGGCCACAGCAATCAGCCCCAGCATTTT. The chain links TRBV19 to TRBJ1-5; no firm D call. Trimming removed 5 bases from V and 1 base from J, with 15 bases in between. This CDR3 has 16 residues. From germline, CDR1 is LNHDA and CDR2 SQIVND (reference sequence). Supplemented by reference TRBV19 and TRBJ1-5, the full variable domain reads DGGITQSPKYLFRKEGQNVTLSCEQNLNHDAMYWYRQDPGQGLRLIYYSQIVNDFQKGDIAEGYSVSREKKESFPLTVTSAQKNPTAFYLCASSFSSGHSNQPQHFGDGTRLSIL.

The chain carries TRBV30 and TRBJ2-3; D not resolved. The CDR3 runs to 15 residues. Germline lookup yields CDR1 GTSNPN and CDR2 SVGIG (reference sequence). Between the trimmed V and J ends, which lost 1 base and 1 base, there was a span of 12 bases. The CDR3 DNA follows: TGTGCCTGGAGTGACATTAGGCTGGGCACAGATACGCAGTATTTT. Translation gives CAWSDIRLGTDTQYF.

In DNA, the CDR3 is TGTGCCAGCAGTCGACAGGGAGAGGACACCATATATTTT. Its protein is CASSRQGEDTIYF. V gene TRBV2 combines with J gene TRBJ1-3, with 7 bases fitting TRBD1. With 5 bases clipped from V and 8 bases from J, the junction kept 6 bases outside the gene matches. Germline V gene lookup returns CDR1 SNHLY and CDR2 FYNNEI. This CDR3 region has 13 residues. The full variable domain, its missing parts supplied by reference TRBV2 and TRBJ1-3, is EPEVTQTPSHQVTQMGQEVILRCVPISNHLYFYWYRQILGQKVEFLVSFYNNEISEKSEIFDDQFSVERPDGSNFTLKIRSTKLEDSAMYFCASSRQGEDTIYFGEGSWLTVV.

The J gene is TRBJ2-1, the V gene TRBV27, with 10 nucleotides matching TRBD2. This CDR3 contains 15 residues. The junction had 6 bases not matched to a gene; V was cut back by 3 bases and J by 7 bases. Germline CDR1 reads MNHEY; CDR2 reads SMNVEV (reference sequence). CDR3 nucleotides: TGTGCCAGCAGTTTGGGGGTGACTAGCGGGAATGAGCAGTTCTTC. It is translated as CASSLGVTSGNEQFF.

CDR3 sequence (DNA): TGTGCCAGCAGTGACCCTCTAGCGGGAGGGCCCGGGGAGCTGTTTTTT. The encoded protein is CASSDPLAGGPGELFF. The gene calls are TRBV6-1 and TRBJ2-2, with 12 bases lining up with TRBD2. After removal of 3 bases from V and 6 bases from J, the junction contained 5 bases not matched to a gene. The germline V gene encodes CDR1 MNHNS and CDR2 SASEGT. The CDR3 loop spans 16 amino acids.

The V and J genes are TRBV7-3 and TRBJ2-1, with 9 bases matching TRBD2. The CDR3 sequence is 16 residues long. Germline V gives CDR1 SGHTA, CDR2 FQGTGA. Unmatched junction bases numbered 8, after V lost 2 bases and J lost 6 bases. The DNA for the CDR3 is TGTGCCAGCAGCTTACAGGAGCTAGCGGGATTCAATGAGCAGTTCTTC. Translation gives CASSLQELAGFNEQFF.

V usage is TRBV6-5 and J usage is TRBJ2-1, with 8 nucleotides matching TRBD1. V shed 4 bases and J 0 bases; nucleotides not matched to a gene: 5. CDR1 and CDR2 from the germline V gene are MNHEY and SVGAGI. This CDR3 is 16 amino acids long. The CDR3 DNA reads TGTGCCAGCAGTTTCAGGGGGCCGAGCTCCTACAATGAGCAGTTCTTC. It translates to CASSFRGPSSYNEQFF.

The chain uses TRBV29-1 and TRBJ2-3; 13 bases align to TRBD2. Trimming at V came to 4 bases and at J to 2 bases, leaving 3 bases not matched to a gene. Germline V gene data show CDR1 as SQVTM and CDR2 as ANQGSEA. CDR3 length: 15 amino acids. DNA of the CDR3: TGCAGCGTTGTGACTAGCGGGAGGCCCACAGATACGCAGTATTTT. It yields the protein CSVVTSGRPTDTQYF.

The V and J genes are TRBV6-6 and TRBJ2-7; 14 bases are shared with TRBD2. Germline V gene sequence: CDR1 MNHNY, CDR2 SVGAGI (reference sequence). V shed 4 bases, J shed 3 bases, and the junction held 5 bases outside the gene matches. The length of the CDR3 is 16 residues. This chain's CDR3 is CASSFGLAGGLYEQYF. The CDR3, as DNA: TGTGCCAGCAGTTTCGGACTAGCGGGAGGTCTCTACGAGCAGTACTTC.

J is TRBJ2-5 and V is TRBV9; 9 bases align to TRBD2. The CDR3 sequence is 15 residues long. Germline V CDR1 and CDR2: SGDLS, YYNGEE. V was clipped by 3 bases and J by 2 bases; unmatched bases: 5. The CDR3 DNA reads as TGTGCCAGCAGCGCAAGCCTAGCGGGACAAGAGACCCAGTACTTC. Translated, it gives CASSASLAGQETQYF.

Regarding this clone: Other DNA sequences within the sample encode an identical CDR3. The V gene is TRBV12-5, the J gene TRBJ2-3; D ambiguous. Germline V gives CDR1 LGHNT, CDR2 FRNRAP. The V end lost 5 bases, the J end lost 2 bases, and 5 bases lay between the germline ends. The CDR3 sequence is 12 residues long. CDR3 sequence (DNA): TGTGCTAGTGGTCCAGACACAGATACGCAGTATTTT. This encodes CASGPDTDTQYF.